The 11 T cell receptor beta chains listed next were all sequenced from one sample in a study of tumor-infiltrating lymphocytes in primary liver carcinoma. Making TCR beta cDNA involved 400 to 600 ng total RNA and a constant-region primer. Slightly modified ARM-PCR served as the procedure for the TCR beta libraries. These libraries came from three rounds of nested multiplex PCR. The first two PCR rounds used TRBV1-TRBV30 primers with a Cbeta primer, around 10 cycles each. TCRdb re-analysed the multiplex PCR reads in MiXCR, keeping a single row per CDR3 protein. The sample lists about 180,000 distinct CDR3 sequences, approximately 60% occurring once. The researchers obtained blood RNA from unsorted whole blood and also extracted germline DNA. Material: peripheral blood. The receptors were gathered from a man in his forties with primary liver carcinoma and hepatitis B virus infection.

On this clonotype itself: At one end the junction does not follow the germline gene, possibly because of a read error. The chain employs TRBV11-2 and TRBJ1-1; 10 bases line up with TRBD1. Germline V gene sequence: CDR1 SGHAT, CDR2 FQNNGV. This CDR3 is 14 amino acids long. CDR3 residues: CAGSIQTGGTEVFF. The CDR3 DNA follows: TGTGCCGGCAGCATACAGACAGGGGGCACTGAAGTTTTCTTT. Full variable domain (remainder filled in from reference TRBV11-2 and TRBJ1-1): EAGVAQSPRYKIIEKRQSVAFWCNPISGHATLYWYQQILGQGPKLLIQFQNNGVVDDSQLPKDRFSAERLKGVDSTLKIQPAKLEDSAVYLCAGSIQTGGTEVFFGQGTRLTVV.

This clonotype was found a few times. This CDR3 reads CASSFATGTLEQFF. In DNA, the CDR3 is TGTGCCAGCAGTTTCGCGACAGGGACGCTTGAGCAGTTCTTC. This chain links TRBV6-5 with TRBJ2-1; 7 bases align to TRBD1. This CDR3 has 14 amino acids. Germline CDR1 reads MNHEY; CDR2 reads SVGAGI. The V and J ends lost 4 bases and 9 bases, in that order; junction bases with no gene match: 9.

This clonotype was seen a handful of times. It may be a read error: a sequence one base away is much more abundant. No conserved phenylalanine or tryptophan is present at the end of the CDR3, so a read error is the likely explanation. The chain couples TRBV11-2 to TRBJ1-4; D not resolved. V was clipped by 3 bases and J by 8 bases, with 16 bases between them. The CDR3 contains 15 residues. From germline, CDR1 is SGHAT and CDR2 FQNNGV. The CDR3 nucleotides read TGTGCCAGCAGCTTTCCCCGGGCTGGTGAGGAAAAACTGTTTCTT. It translates to CASSFPRAGEEKLFL.

This clonotype was detected a few times. This chain joins TRBV6-5 and TRBJ2-5; TRBD1 matches 8 bases. The CDR3 consists of 14 residues. Germline-derived CDR1 and CDR2 are MNHEY and SVGAGI. J gave up 5 bases and V 3 bases, and 5 bases lay outside the gene matches. This CDR3 reads CASSYLGQGETQYF. As DNA, the CDR3 is TGTGCCAGCAGTTATCTTGGACAGGGCGAGACCCAGTACTTC.

There are many counts of this clonotype. The rearrangement links TRBV11-2 to TRBJ2-3; 8 nucleotides align to TRBD1. With 4 bases clipped from V and 1 base from J, the junction kept 4 bases outside the gene matches. Per the germline V gene, CDR1 is SGHAT and CDR2 is FQNNGV. The CDR3 totals 15 residues. For the CDR3, the DNA is TGTGCCAGCAGCTCGCCGGGACAGGGCACAGATACGCAGTATTTT. Translated: CASSSPGQGTDTQYF. Supplemented by reference TRBV11-2 and TRBJ2-3, the full variable domain reads EAGVAQSPRYKIIEKRQSVAFWCNPISGHATLYWYQQILGQGPKLLIQFQNNGVVDDSQLPKDRFSAERLKGVDSTLKIQPAKLEDSAVYLCASSSPGQGTDTQYFGPGTRLTVL.

V usage is TRBV6-5 and J usage is TRBJ1-2, with 7 bases matching TRBD1. CDR1 is MNHEY and CDR2 is SVGAGI in the germline V gene. This CDR3 has 14 residues. With 7 bases clipped from V and 6 bases from J, the junction kept 11 bases outside the gene matches. CDR3 residues: CASTATGPGDGYTF. DNA for the CDR3: TGTGCCAGCACCGCGACAGGGCCTGGGGATGGCTACACCTTC.

For the CDR3, the DNA is TGCAGCGTCAAGGACAGGGGCCGGCTTATAGAAGCTTTCTTT. It translates to CSVKDRGRLIEAFF. V is TRBV29-1 and J is TRBJ1-1; 9 positions agree with TRBD1. The length of the CDR3 is 14 residues. J lost 8 bases, V lost 6 bases, and 13 bases had no gene match. CDR1 is SQVTM, CDR2 ANQGSEA, per germline.

This rearrangement joins TRBV6-5 to TRBJ2-7; possibly TRBD2 for D (7 bases). Germline V gene data show CDR1 as MNHEY and CDR2 as SVGAGI. This CDR3 has 17 residues. Trimming left V 0 bases short and J 0 bases short, with 15 bases between. This chain's CDR3 is CASSYSKGGSSSYEQYF. The CDR3 nucleotides are TGTGCCAGCAGTTACTCGAAGGGGGGGTCGAGCTCCTACGAGCAGTACTTC.

As to this clonotype: At one of its ends the junction is not consistent with the germline gene, which may arise from a read error. J is TRBJ1-1 and V is TRBV4-1; D not resolved. The CDR3 covers 15 residues. Germline assignment: CDR1 MGHRA and CDR2 YSYEKL. The CDR3 region is CASSLVLAEEMEAFF. In DNA form, the CDR3 reads TGCGCCAGCAGCCTAGTGCTAGCAGAGGAAATGGAAGCTTTCTTC.

This clonotype was seen more than once but under ten times. V and J are TRBV5-4 and TRBJ2-1; 14 positions agree with TRBD2. The CDR3 is made up of 16 amino acids. The germline V gene encodes CDR1 SGHNT and CDR2 YYREEE (reference sequence). J lost 9 bases, V lost 3 bases, and 8 bases had no gene match. CDR3: CASSSGTSGSRAEQFF. The CDR3 DNA is TGTGCCAGCAGCTCAGGGACTAGCGGGAGTAGGGCTGAGCAGTTCTTC.

Of note for this clonotype: Its ends do not fully match the called genes, so a read error is possible. The chain has TRBV6-5 and TRBJ2-2, with D unclear. Germline V gives CDR1 MNHEY, CDR2 SVGAGI. This CDR3 spans 17 amino acids. In DNA form, the CDR3 reads TGTTCCAGCAGTTACTCTCCCGCGGTGACGAACACCGGGGAGCTGTTTTTT. Its protein is CSSSYSPAVTNTGELFF.